This T cell receptor beta chain was sequenced for a study of T cell responses to AZD1222 COVID-19 vaccine. Germline lookup yields CDR1 MDHEN and CDR2 SYDVKM. V dropped 4 bases and J dropped 1; count of bases not matched to a gene: 5. The CDR3 has 15 residues. Data came from immunoSEQ multiplex PCR; TCRdb stores just in-frame clones and leaves some out. The sample has over 95,000 clones; approximately 89% are singletons. Doses given second, at about 4 or about 12 weeks, were pooled. The sample consisted of peripheral blood, taken 28 days after the second AZD1222 dose. This receptor was taken from an adult who received the AZD1222 COVID-19 vaccine. The chain recombines TRBV28 with TRBJ2-7; TRBD2 aligns across 9 bases. The CDR3 sequence: CASSSGLAHSYEQYF. The CDR3 bases are TGTGCCAGCAGTTCGGGACTAGCCCATTCCTACGAGCAGTACTTC.